The 20 T cell receptor beta chains reported below all come from one sample, sequenced in a study of patients and donors after allogeneic stem cell transplantation. TCRdb re-derived calls from the RT-PCR reads in MiXCR, one entry per CDR3 protein. The data contain 190,000 or so distinct CDR3 sequences, less than 50% of them singletons. Input material: blood, either unsorted or a sorted T cell fraction (not recorded which). The receptors come from a human donor who was either an allogeneic HSCT recipient or a stem cell or donor lymphocyte infusion donor (not recorded which). It is not recorded whose cells these are; they may come from a transplant donor.

In its sample, this clonotype was seen a few times. The chain joins TRBV4-2 to TRBJ2-7, with 8 bases fitting TRBD2. This CDR3 is 15 amino acids long. Germline-derived CDR1 and CDR2 are LGHNA and YNFKEQ. Unmatched junction bases numbered 6, after V lost 3 bases and J lost 2 bases. CDR3 DNA sequence: TGTGCCAGCAGCCATGATCGCGGGGGGACCTACGAGCAGTACTTC. Protein sequence: CASSHDRGGTYEQYF.

The chain combines TRBV27 with TRBJ2-1; 8 bases fit TRBD2. Trimming at V came to 3 bases and at J to 4 bases, leaving 2 bases not matched to a gene. The CDR3 extends over 14 amino acids. Germline V gene sequence: CDR1 MNHEY, CDR2 SMNVEV (reference sequence). The CDR3 DNA reads as TGTGCCAGCAGTTTTCGGGGGGGTTACAATGAGCAGTTCTTC. Translation gives CASSFRGGYNEQFF.

V and J are TRBV5-1 and TRBJ1-1; the match to TRBD1 covers 7 bases. CDR3 length: 15 residues. With V trimmed by 2 bases and J by 0 bases, 4 bases remained unmatched. Looked up from germline, CDR1 is SGHRS and CDR2 is YFSETQ. CDR3 protein: CASSFGDRLNTEAFF. CDR3 sequence (DNA): TGCGCCAGCAGCTTCGGGGACAGATTGAACACTGAAGCTTTCTTT.

V usage is TRBV5-1 and J usage is TRBJ2-7, with 8 bases lining up with TRBD1. Germline CDR1 and CDR2: SGHRS and YFSETQ. V dropped 4 bases and J dropped 0; count of bases not matched to a gene: 9. CDR3 length: 16 residues. CDR3 nucleotide sequence: TGCGCCAGCAGCCCTCGGACAGGGAAAATCTCCTACGAGCAGTACTTC. Its protein is CASSPRTGKISYEQYF.

V gene TRBV24-1 combines with J gene TRBJ1-2, with no clear D. The V gene's germline CDR1 is KGHDR and CDR2 SFDVKD. The V gene lost 2 bases and the J gene lost 5 bases, with 11 bases spanning the gap. CDR3 length: 14 amino acids. The CDR3, as DNA: TGTGCCACCAGTGATTCGGCCAGACGTTATGGCTACACCTTC. It yields the protein CATSDSARRYGYTF.

A few counts support this clonotype. The chain carries TRBV5-1 and TRBJ1-2; the D gene is possibly TRBD1 (5 bases). Germline V CDR1 and CDR2: SGHRS, YFSETQ. Trimming pared 4 bases from V and 7 bases from J, leaving 11 bases between. The CDR3 runs 12 residues. The CDR3 spells CASSPGDFGYTF. The CDR3 DNA is TGCGCCAGCAGCCCCGGGGACTTTGGCTACACCTTC.

This clonotype was detected a few times. The V call is TRBV4-1, the J call TRBJ1-4; possibly TRBD1 for D (5 bases). V was cut by 3 bases and J by 8 bases, with 13 bases left in between. Germline CDR1 MGHRA, CDR2 YSYEKL. CDR3 length: 14 amino acids. CDR3 DNA: TGCGCCAGCAGCCAGCTGTTGGGGGGAGAAAAACTGTTTTTT. Translated: CASSQLLGGEKLFF.

This clonotype has more than one count but fewer than ten. The V and J genes are TRBV12-3 or TRBV12-4 and TRBJ1-3; D might be TRBD1 (5 bases). The CDR3 sequence is 13 residues long. V lost 6 bases and J lost 2, with 8 bases in between. The CDR3 sequence is CASRAGTGNTIYF. For the CDR3, the DNA is TGTGCCAGCAGGGCAGGGACTGGAAACACCATATATTTT.

The chain has TRBV7-8 and TRBJ1-6; 10 bases align to TRBD1. The germline gives CDR1 SGHVS, CDR2 FQNEAQ. The CDR3 loop spans 14 amino acids. The ends lost 5 bases at V and 9 bases at J; junction bases unmatched: 4. The CDR3 sequence: CASSRDRGSSPLHF. CDR3 sequence (DNA): TGTGCCAGCAGCAGGGACAGGGGAAGTTCACCCCTCCACTTT.

This sequence joins TRBV20-1 and TRBJ2-7, with 12 bases identical to TRBD2. V dropped 5 bases and J dropped 6; count of bases not matched to a gene: 8. There are 14 residues in the CDR3. The germline CDR1 and CDR2 sequences are DFQATT and SNEGSKA (reference sequence). CDR3 region: CSAASGGASIEQYF. CDR3 bases: TGCAGTGCTGCTAGCGGGGGGGCCTCAATCGAGCAGTACTTC.

This clonotype was seen only a few times. V and J are TRBV13 and TRBJ1-6; 7 bases agree with TRBD1. Trimming at V came to 0 bases and at J to 9 bases, leaving 5 bases not matched to a gene. The germline V gene encodes CDR1 PRHDT and CDR2 FYEKMQ (reference sequence). The CDR3 is made up of 15 amino acids. In nucleotides, the CDR3 is TGTGCCAGCAGCTTAGGGCAGGGGGACTCTTCACCCCTCCACTTT. This encodes CASSLGQGDSSPLHF.

The chain carries TRBV28 and TRBJ1-2; no reliable D call. Trimming took off 5 bases at V and 9 bases at J, with 10 bases between the two ends. From germline, CDR1 is MDHEN and CDR2 SYDVKM. This CDR3 comprises 11 residues. CDR3 in DNA: TGTGCCAGCAGTATGCGGATGAGCTACACCTTC. Translated: CASSMRMSYTF.

The J gene is TRBJ1-2, the V gene TRBV7-9, with D uncertain. The V end was cut by 4 bases, the J end by 7 bases, with 7 bases between. The CDR3 runs to 11 residues. Per germline, CDR1 SEHNR and CDR2 FQNEAQ (reference sequence). The CDR3 DNA follows: TGTGCCAGCAGCTCGGTTGCTGGCTACACCTTC. Translated: CASSSVAGYTF. Full variable domain (remainder filled in from reference TRBV7-9 and TRBJ1-2): DTGVSQNPRHKITKRGQNVTFRCDPISEHNRLYWYRQTLGQGPEFLTYFQNEAQLEKSRLLSDRFSAERPKGSFSTLEIQRTEQGDSAMYLCASSSVAGYTFGSGTRLTVV.

There are a few counts of this clonotype. The genes are TRBV25-1 and TRBJ2-7; TRBD1 is a possible D gene (6 bases). From germline, CDR1 is MGHDK and CDR2 SYGVNS. Trimming removed 5 bases at V and 3 bases at J, with 17 bases between. The CDR3 is 15 amino acids. Here the CDR3 reads CASSTLGGLNYEQYF. CDR3 DNA sequence: TGTGCCAGCAGTACCCTAGGGGGTTTAAACTACGAGCAGTACTTC.

The rearrangement joins TRBV12-3 or TRBV12-4 to TRBJ2-5; tentatively, D is TRBD1 or TRBD2 (6 bases each). CDR3 size: 13 residues. Between the trimmed V and J ends, which lost 3 bases and 4 bases, there was a span of 9 bases. The CDR3 bases are TGTGCCAGCAGTTTTAGGGGGGTAGAGACCCAGTACTTC. Amino acid sequence: CASSFRGVETQYF.

The J gene is TRBJ1-6, the V gene TRBV28; D not certain. CDR1 is MDHEN and CDR2 is SYDVKM in the germline V gene. The CDR3 runs to 15 residues. Trimming cost V 6 bases and J 4 bases, with 13 bases left between them. In DNA, the CDR3 is TGTGCCAGCAGAGCCTTCACCCCGTATAATTCACCCCTCCACTTT. Protein: CASRAFTPYNSPLHF.

The CDR3 DNA reads TGTGCCACCAGTGACAATGACAGGTTTGGCTACACCTTC. It translates to CATSDNDRFGYTF. J is TRBJ1-2 and V is TRBV24-1; tentatively, D is TRBD1 (6 bases). The V end was cut by 4 bases, the J end by 7 bases, with 12 bases between. The CDR3 extends over 13 amino acids. CDR1 and CDR2 (germline): KGHDR, SFDVKD.

The chain combines TRBV12-3 or TRBV12-4 with TRBJ1-5; no clear D. The CDR3 runs to 12 residues. Between the trimmed V and J ends, which lost 3 bases and 5 bases, there was a span of 5 bases. The CDR3 spells CASSFMDQPQHF. Here the CDR3 DNA reads TGTGCCAGCAGTTTTATGGATCAGCCCCAGCATTTT.

J is TRBJ2-7 and V is TRBV5-6; D unclear. The germline V gene encodes CDR1 SGHDT and CDR2 YYEEEE. Trimming cost V 4 bases and J 4 bases, with 9 bases left between them. CDR3 size: 12 residues. The CDR3 nucleotides read TGTGCCAGCAGCATTGGACGGTACGAGCAGTACTTC. It encodes CASSIGRYEQYF.

This chain uses TRBV5-1 with TRBJ2-1, with TRBD2 matching 12 bases. In germline, CDR1 is SGHRS, CDR2 YFSETQ. CDR3 length equals 15 residues. The V and J ends lost 3 bases and 12 bases, in that order; junction bases with no gene match: 10. CDR3: CASSWTSGEPYGQFF. DNA for the CDR3: TGCGCCAGCAGCTGGACTAGCGGGGAGCCTTACGGGCAGTTCTTC.